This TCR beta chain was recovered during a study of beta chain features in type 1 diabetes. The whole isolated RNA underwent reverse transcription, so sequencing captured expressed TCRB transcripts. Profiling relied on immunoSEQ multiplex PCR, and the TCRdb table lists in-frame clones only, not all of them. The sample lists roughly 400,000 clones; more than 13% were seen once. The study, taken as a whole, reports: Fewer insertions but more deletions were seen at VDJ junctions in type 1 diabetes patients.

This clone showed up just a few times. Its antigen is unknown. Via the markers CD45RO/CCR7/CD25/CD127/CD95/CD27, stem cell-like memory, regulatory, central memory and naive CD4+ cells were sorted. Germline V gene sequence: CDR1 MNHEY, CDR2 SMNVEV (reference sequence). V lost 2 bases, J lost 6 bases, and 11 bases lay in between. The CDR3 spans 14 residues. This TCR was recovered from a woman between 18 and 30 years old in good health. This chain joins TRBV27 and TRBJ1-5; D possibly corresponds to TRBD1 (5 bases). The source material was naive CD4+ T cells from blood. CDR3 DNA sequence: TGTGCCAGCAGTTTAGCAGGGTACACTCAGCCCCAGCATTTT. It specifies CASSLAGYTQPQHF.